Listed below are T cell receptor beta chains from one sample, sequenced in a study of pediatric ulcerative colitis. TCRdb keeps only in-frame clones here, not all; method: immunoSEQ multiplex PCR. The sample yields 50,000 to 65,000 clones, approximately 87% seen once. The sequenced material came from blood. The receptors come from a boy aged 10-17 years with severe ulcerative colitis. CDR3s include the opening cysteine and the closing phenylalanine or tryptophan. The D gene is left open where the match is weak. The listing skips clone size in some rows; elsewhere it reads once, few, many or a size class.

v_gene: TRBV29-1; j_gene: TRBJ2-7; d_gene: TRBD2; abundance: -; CDR3aa: CSVGLAAAYEQYF; CDR3nt: TGCAGCGTAGGACTAGCAGCAGCCTACGAGCAGTACTTC
v_gene: TRBV11-3; j_gene: TRBJ2-5; d_gene: -; abundance: few; CDR3aa: CASGPTETQYF; CDR3nt: TGTGCCAGCGGCCCGACAGAGACCCAGTACTTC
v_gene: TRBV6-1; j_gene: TRBJ2-7; d_gene: -; abundance: -; CDR3aa: CASSEEGTPYEQYF; CDR3nt: TGTGCCAGCAGTGAAGAGGGGACCCCCTACGAGCAGTACTTC
v_gene: TRBV19; j_gene: TRBJ2-1; d_gene: -; abundance: once; CDR3aa: CASSIDVGGNEQFF; CDR3nt: TGTGCCAGTAGTATAGACGTGGGCGGCAATGAGCAGTTCTTC
v_gene: TRBV14; j_gene: TRBJ2-3; d_gene: -; abundance: -; CDR3aa: CASSQACVNHTDTQYF; CDR3nt: TGTGCCAGCAGCCAAGCTTGCGTGAACCACACAGATACGCAGTATTTT
v_gene: TRBV6-5; j_gene: TRBJ2-1; d_gene: -; abundance: -; CDR3aa: CASSPSKGNEQFF; CDR3nt: TGTGCCAGCAGCCCTTCAAAAGGGAATGAGCAGTTCTTC
v_gene: TRBV27; j_gene: TRBJ2-3; d_gene: TRBD2; abundance: -; CDR3aa: CASSLGLASADTQYF; CDR3nt: TGTGCCAGCAGTTTGGGACTAGCGAGTGCAGATACGCAGTATTTT
v_gene: TRBV6-5; j_gene: TRBJ2-1; d_gene: TRBD2; abundance: once; CDR3aa: CASSYLAGEREQFF; CDR3nt: TGTGCCAGCAGTTACTTAGCGGGAGAGCGGGAGCAGTTCTTC
v_gene: TRBV30; j_gene: TRBJ1-1; d_gene: -; abundance: -; CDR3aa: CAWMGGEGAFF; CDR3nt: TGTGCCTGGATGGGCGGGGAGGGAGCTTTCTTT
v_gene: TRBV7-9; j_gene: TRBJ1-1; d_gene: -; abundance: -; CDR3aa: CASSLGLGSELEAFF; CDR3nt: TGTGCCAGCAGCTTAGGCCTGGGGAGCGAACTTGAAGCTTTCTTT
v_gene: TRBV5-4; j_gene: TRBJ1-2; d_gene: -; abundance: -; CDR3aa: CAIRPRDNYGYTF; CDR3nt: TGTGCCATCCGACCGAGGGATAACTATGGCTACACCTTC
v_gene: TRBV30; j_gene: TRBJ2-2; d_gene: TRBD2; abundance: -; CDR3aa: CAWNGYETGGYTGELFF; CDR3nt: TGTGCCTGGAACGGCTATGAGACGGGAGGGTACACCGGGGAGCTGTTTTTT
v_gene: TRBV27; j_gene: TRBJ2-7; d_gene: -; abundance: -; CDR3aa: CASSLSGAYYEQYF; CDR3nt: TGTGCCAGCAGTTTATCAGGCGCCTACTACGAGCAGTACTTC
v_gene: TRBV29-1; j_gene: TRBJ2-5; d_gene: -; abundance: once; CDR3aa: CSTLEKRGNRPQETQYF; CDR3nt: TGCAGCACCCTTGAGAAAAGGGGGAACCGACCTCAAGAGACCCAGTACTTC
v_gene: TRBV19; j_gene: TRBJ2-1; d_gene: TRBD2; abundance: -; CDR3aa: CASSIESGRGYNEQFF; CDR3nt: TGTGCCAGTAGTATAGAGAGCGGGAGAGGGTACAATGAGCAGTTCTTC
v_gene: TRBV18; j_gene: TRBJ2-2; d_gene: -; abundance: -; CDR3aa: CASSWQEISNTGELFF; CDR3nt: TGTGCCAGCTCGTGGCAGGAGATATCGAACACCGGGGAGCTGTTTTTT
v_gene: TRBV5-1; j_gene: TRBJ1-1; d_gene: -; abundance: -; CDR3aa: CASSLVFGTVNTEAFF; CDR3nt: TGCGCCAGCAGCTTGGTATTTGGGACGGTGAACACTGAAGCTTTCTTT
v_gene: TRBV5-4; j_gene: TRBJ2-7; d_gene: -; abundance: -; CDR3aa: CASSPKGERVDEQYF; CDR3nt: TGTGCCAGCAGCCCGAAGGGGGAGCGGGTAGACGAGCAGTACTTC
v_gene: TRBV19; j_gene: TRBJ2-1; d_gene: -; abundance: -; CDR3aa: CASNNPKLQAYNEQFF; CDR3nt: TGTGCCAGTAACAATCCCAAGTTACAGGCTTACAATGAGCAGTTCTTC
v_gene: TRBV12-2; j_gene: TRBJ2-1; d_gene: -; abundance: once; CDR3aa: CASRLRPPDRREQFF; CDR3nt: TGTGCAAGTCGCTTGCGCCCTCCAGACAGACGGGAGCAGTTCTTC
v_gene: TRBV6-5; j_gene: TRBJ2-2; d_gene: -; abundance: -; CDR3aa: CASRDVTRTGELFF; CDR3nt: TGTGCCAGCAGGGACGTAACGAGGACCGGGGAGCTGTTTTTT
v_gene: TRBV6-1; j_gene: TRBJ2-5; d_gene: TRBD2; abundance: -; CDR3aa: CASSDSRLAGGETQYF; CDR3nt: TGTGCCAGCAGTGACAGTAGACTAGCGGGAGGCGAGACCCAGTACTTC
v_gene: TRBV6-5; j_gene: TRBJ1-1; d_gene: -; abundance: once; CDR3aa: CASSYSSRTEAFF; CDR3nt: TGTGCCAGCAGTTACTCTTCACGCACTGAAGCTTTCTTT
v_gene: TRBV6-5; j_gene: TRBJ2-1; d_gene: -; abundance: -; CDR3aa: CASSYLGSSYNEQFF; CDR3nt: TGTGCCAGCAGTTACTTGGGTAGTTCCTACAATGAGCAGTTCTTC
v_gene: TRBV25-1; j_gene: TRBJ2-1; d_gene: TRBD2; abundance: -; CDR3aa: CASSESTSGVYNEQFF; CDR3nt: TGTGCCAGCAGTGAATCAACTAGCGGGGTTTACAATGAGCAGTTCTTC
v_gene: TRBV19; j_gene: TRBJ2-7; d_gene: TRBD1; abundance: -; CDR3aa: CASSTGDRDEQYF; CDR3nt: TGTGCCAGTAGTACCGGGGACAGGGACGAGCAGTACTTC
v_gene: TRBV29-1; j_gene: TRBJ2-5; d_gene: TRBD2; abundance: -; CDR3aa: CSVSSGSLILETQYF; CDR3nt: TGCAGCGTGAGTAGCGGGAGTTTAATTCTCGAGACCCAGTACTTC
v_gene: TRBV6-5; j_gene: TRBJ1-5; d_gene: TRBD1; abundance: -; CDR3aa: CASSKTGGWNQPQHF; CDR3nt: TGTGCCAGCAGCAAAACAGGGGGTTGGAATCAGCCCCAGCATTTT
v_gene: TRBV7-8; j_gene: TRBJ2-1; d_gene: -; abundance: -; CDR3aa: CASRNEWSDNEQFF; CDR3nt: TGTGCCAGCAGAAATGAGTGGTCGGACAATGAGCAGTTCTTC
v_gene: TRBV27; j_gene: TRBJ2-7; d_gene: TRBD2; abundance: -; CDR3aa: CASSLYQAGDYEQYF; CDR3nt: TGTGCCAGCAGTTTATATCAGGCGGGAGATTACGAGCAGTACTTC
v_gene: TRBV30; j_gene: TRBJ1-1; d_gene: TRBD1; abundance: -; CDR3aa: CAWSGTDEAFF; CDR3nt: TGTGCCTGGTCCGGGACAGATGAAGCTTTCTTT
v_gene: TRBV9; j_gene: TRBJ2-3; d_gene: TRBD1; abundance: -; CDR3aa: CASSVGQSTDTQYF; CDR3nt: TGTGCCAGCAGCGTGGGACAGAGCACAGATACGCAGTATTTT
v_gene: TRBV18; j_gene: TRBJ1-4; d_gene: TRBD1; abundance: -; CDR3aa: CASSPPGQGGNEKLFF; CDR3nt: TGTGCCAGCTCACCACCGGGACAGGGGGGAAATGAAAAACTGTTTTTT
v_gene: TRBV27; j_gene: TRBJ1-1; d_gene: TRBD1; abundance: few; CDR3aa: CASRVQGAWTEAFF; CDR3nt: TGTGCCAGCAGGGTACAGGGGGCCTGGACTGAAGCTTTCTTT
v_gene: TRBV5-1; j_gene: TRBJ1-1; d_gene: TRBD1; abundance: once; CDR3aa: CASSPGGTEAFF; CDR3nt: TGCGCCAGCAGCCCAGGGGGTACTGAAGCTTTCTTT
v_gene: TRBV4-1; j_gene: TRBJ2-2; d_gene: -; abundance: -; CDR3aa: CASSPRGLDTGELFF; CDR3nt: TGCGCCAGCAGCCCTCGGGGGCTTGACACCGGGGAGCTGTTTTTT
v_gene: TRBV5-6; j_gene: TRBJ2-1; d_gene: TRBD2; abundance: -; CDR3aa: CASSFGTSLYNEQFF; CDR3nt: TGTGCCAGCAGCTTCGGGACTAGCTTATACAATGAGCAGTTCTTC
v_gene: TRBV2; j_gene: TRBJ2-3; d_gene: -; abundance: once; CDR3aa: CASSTGSAGSTDTQYF; CDR3nt: TGTGCCAGCAGTACGGGGTCAGCGGGTTCCACAGATACGCAGTATTTT
v_gene: TRBV30; j_gene: TRBJ1-2; d_gene: TRBD1; abundance: -; CDR3aa: CAWRDRGNYGYTF; CDR3nt: TGTGCCTGGAGGGACAGGGGTAACTATGGCTACACCTTC
v_gene: TRBV5-1; j_gene: TRBJ2-6; d_gene: -; abundance: -; CDR3aa: CASSLVVGANVLTF; CDR3nt: TGCGCCAGCAGCTTGGTAGTTGGGGCCAACGTCCTGACTTTC
v_gene: TRBV19; j_gene: TRBJ2-2; d_gene: TRBD2; abundance: -; CDR3aa: CATTPGLAGVVNTGELFF; CDR3nt: TGTGCCACCACCCCGGGACTAGCGGGAGTTGTGAACACCGGGGAGCTGTTTTTT
v_gene: TRBV2; j_gene: TRBJ2-7; d_gene: TRBD2; abundance: -; CDR3aa: CASTERSGSVEQYF; CDR3nt: TGTGCCAGCACAGAGCGTAGCGGGAGTGTCGAGCAGTACTTC
v_gene: TRBV27; j_gene: TRBJ2-7; d_gene: -; abundance: -; CDR3aa: CASSLSWGHHWQYF; CDR3nt: TGTGCCAGCAGTTTATCTTGGGGACACCATTGGCAGTACTTC
v_gene: TRBV7-9; j_gene: TRBJ2-7; d_gene: TRBD2; abundance: once; CDR3aa: CASIPGTSIEQYF; CDR3nt: TGTGCCAGCATCCCCGGGACTAGCATCGAGCAGTACTTC
v_gene: TRBV19; j_gene: TRBJ1-1; d_gene: -; abundance: -; CDR3aa: CASPPGTAMNTEAFF; CDR3nt: TGTGCCAGTCCGCCTGGGACCGCTATGAACACTGAAGCTTTCTTT
v_gene: TRBV6-1; j_gene: TRBJ1-5; d_gene: -; abundance: -; CDR3aa: CASSEAGGAQPQHF; CDR3nt: TGTGCCAGCAGTGAAGCAGGGGGGGCTCAGCCCCAGCATTTT